Below are 31 T cell receptor beta chains sequenced from a single sample in a study of blood T cell repertoires in COVID-19. The repertoire was sequenced with immunoSEQ multiplex PCR; TCRdb's copy has only in-frame clones and lacks some. The sample carries about 94,000 clones, about four fifths recorded once. Sequenced sample: peripheral blood. The receptors shown here come from a human donor in a cohort sampled during active COVID-19.

The chain has TRBV5-1 and TRBJ1-2, with TRBD1 identical over 8 bases. Germline trimming cut 2 bases from V and 7 bases from J; bases unmatched to any gene: 7. The CDR3 spans 14 residues. Germline V gene sequence: CDR1 SGHRS, CDR2 YFSETQ. The DNA of the CDR3 is TGCGCCAGCAGCTTCGACAGGGGAGGAGGTGGCTACACCTTC. Translated: CASSFDRGGGGYTF.

This rearrangement joins TRBV15 to TRBJ2-4, with a weak D call TRBD2 (5 bases). The CDR3 is 17 amino acids. CDR1 and CDR2 (germline): LNHNV, YYDKDF (reference sequence). Trimming left V 2 bases short and J 0 bases short, with 14 bases between. DNA of the CDR3: TGTGCCACCAGCAGATTAGGACTCACCCTAGCCAAAAACATTCAGTACTTC. Translating gives CATSRLGLTLAKNIQYF.

This clone was detected only once. The chain carries TRBV27 and TRBJ2-3, with a tentative D call TRBD1 (5 bases). This CDR3 comprises 16 residues. In germline, CDR1 is MNHEY, CDR2 SMNVEV (reference sequence). V lost 5 bases and J lost 6, with 21 bases in between. CDR3 amino acids: CASSPTQGFPVDTQYF. DNA of the CDR3: TGTGCCAGCAGTCCCACTCAGGGATTTCCAGTGGATACGCAGTATTTT.

The gene calls are TRBV10-2 and TRBJ2-7; 7 bases agree with TRBD1. CDR3 length: 17 amino acids. Germline V gene sequence: CDR1 WSHSY, CDR2 SAAADI. J gave up 1 base and V 2 bases, and 11 bases lay outside the gene matches. CDR3 protein: CASSETLGQIFSYEQYF. CDR3 sequence (DNA): TGCGCCAGCAGTGAGACCCTGGGACAGATTTTTTCCTACGAGCAGTACTTC.

This clone was recorded once. The chain employs TRBV9 and TRBJ2-1; tentatively, D is TRBD2 (5 bases). The CDR3 runs to 15 residues. The germline CDR1 and CDR2 sequences are SGDLS and YYNGEE. V lost 5 bases and J 2 bases, leaving 14 bases between the germline ends. CDR3 sequence: CASSPREKTYNEQFF. CDR3 DNA: TGTGCCAGCAGTCCTAGGGAGAAAACCTACAATGAGCAGTTCTTC.

This clone was counted a few times. The J gene is TRBJ1-1, the V gene TRBV29-1; D is possibly TRBD1 (5 bases). CDR3 size: 12 residues. The germline V gene encodes CDR1 SQVTM and CDR2 ANQGSEA. V was pared by 7 bases and J by 1 base, with 10 bases between. The CDR3 sequence: CSAVTGNTEAFF. The CDR3 nucleotides read TGCAGCGCCGTAACAGGGAACACTGAAGCTTTCTTT.

The chain links TRBV28 to TRBJ2-5; D might be TRBD1 (5 bases). Trimming cost V 3 bases and J 3 bases, with 14 bases left between them. CDR1 MDHEN and CDR2 SYDVKM come from the germline V gene. The CDR3 totals 15 residues. The CDR3 bases are TGTGCCAGCAGTTTTGTTGGGTTAGGGGAAGAGACCCAGTACTTC. Amino acids: CASSFVGLGEETQYF.

The chain couples TRBV6-4 to TRBJ1-1; 8 nucleotides agree with TRBD1. The CDR3 is made up of 13 amino acids. The ends lost 5 bases at V and 5 bases at J; junction bases unmatched: 4. CDR1 and CDR2 from the germline V gene are MRHNA and SNTAGT. The CDR3 is CASSTTGGTEAFF. The CDR3 region has the DNA TGTGCCAGCAGTACAACAGGGGGTACTGAAGCTTTCTTT.

The chain couples TRBV4-2 to TRBJ2-3; D might be TRBD2 (5 bases). The germline CDR1 and CDR2 sequences are LGHNA and YNFKEQ. The CDR3 sequence is 14 residues long. Trimming stripped 7 bases from V and 6 bases from J, with 17 bases between. In DNA, the CDR3 is TGTGCCAGCAACGGTGGCAGTTGGAGGGATACGCAGTATTTT. This sequence encodes CASNGGSWRDTQYF.

The chain joins TRBV21-1 to TRBJ2-7; the DNA was not compared with TRBD2, the D call given in the table. TRBV21-1 is deemed a pseudogene. The CDR3 is 15 residues long. CDR3 region: CASSKASIARHEQYF. In DNA, the CDR3 is TGTGCCAGCAGCAAAGCATCGATAGCGCGCCACGAGCAGTACTTC.

This clone was counted a single time. Different DNA sequences within this sample yield the same CDR3. V is TRBV5-1 and J is TRBJ2-7; D is undetermined. Germline-derived CDR1 and CDR2 are SGHRS and YFSETQ. The CDR3 is 11 amino acids. V was cut by 0 bases and J by 6 bases, with 4 bases left in between. The CDR3 spells CASSLASEQYF. CDR3 nucleotides: TGCGCCAGCAGCTTGGCGAGCGAGCAGTACTTC. The full variable domain, completed using reference TRBV5-1 and TRBJ2-7, is KAGVTQTPRYLIKTRGQQVTLSCSPISGHRSVSWYQQTPGQGLQFLFEYFSETQRNKGNFPGRFSGRQFSNSRSEMNVSTLELGDSALYLCASSLASEQYFGPGTRLTVT.

This chain joins TRBV9 and TRBJ2-7; 11 bases are a match to TRBD2. Germline trimming cut 2 bases from V and 4 bases from J; bases unmatched to any gene: 2. The CDR3 extends over 14 amino acids. Germline V lookup: CDR1 SGDLS, CDR2 YYNGEE. The CDR3 DNA reads TGTGCCAGCAGCGTCACTAGCGGGAGTTACGAGCAGTACTTC. Residues: CASSVTSGSYEQYF.

The chain links TRBV28 to TRBJ1-2, with TRBD1 matching 9 bases. After removal of 5 bases from V and 3 bases from J, the junction contained 16 bases not matched to a gene. Per the germline V gene, CDR1 is MDHEN and CDR2 is SYDVKM. The CDR3 runs 18 residues. DNA of the CDR3: TGTGCCAGCAGTCCCGGGGGTACAGGGGGCCCATCATACTATGGCTACACCTTC. Protein sequence: CASSPGGTGGPSYYGYTF.

The chain employs TRBV10-1 and TRBJ2-3, with a weak D call TRBD2 (5 bases). This CDR3 spans 15 amino acids. CDR1 and CDR2 from the germline V gene are WNHNN and SYGVQD (reference sequence). V lost 4 bases and J 2 bases, leaving 13 bases between the germline ends. Here the CDR3 DNA reads TGCGCCAGCAGTGTTGGTAGCGCGCCCACAGATACGCAGTATTTT. Translating gives CASSVGSAPTDTQYF.

The rearrangement links TRBV18 to TRBJ1-6, with D possibly being TRBD1 (5 bases). Germline CDR1 KGHSH, CDR2 LQKENI. The CDR3 spans 15 residues. V shed 0 bases and J shed 5 bases, with 8 bases lying between them. The CDR3 bases are TGTGCCAGCTCACCACCCGGGGGGAATAATTCACCCCTCCACTTT. This gives the protein CASSPPGGNNSPLHF. The variable domain in full, completed from reference TRBV18 and TRBJ1-6, reads NAGVMQNPRHLVRRRGQEARLRCSPMKGHSHVYWYRQLPEEGLKFMVYLQKENIIDESGMPKERFSAEFPKEGPSILRIQQVVRGDSAAYFCASSPPGGNNSPLHFGNGTRLTVT.

The chain is built from TRBV5-1 and TRBJ2-3, with D possibly matching TRBD1 (10 bases). Germline CDR1 and CDR2: SGHRS and YFSETQ. The CDR3 length is 18 residues. V lost 3 bases to trimming and J lost 4 bases, with 24 bases between them. In DNA, the CDR3 is TGCGCCAGCAGCTCCCGGGACAGGGGAGCGGGAGGTTCAGATACGCAGTATTTT. As protein: CASSSRDRGAGGSDTQYF.

This sequence joins TRBV12-3 or TRBV12-4 and TRBJ1-2, with 7 positions matching TRBD1. The J segment lost 4 bases and the V segment lost 6 bases, leaving 5 bases of the junction unmatched. CDR3 length equals 13 residues. Here the CDR3 reads CASRGDSTYGYTF. The CDR3 DNA follows: TGTGCCAGCAGGGGGGACAGCACCTATGGCTACACCTTC.

The J gene is TRBJ2-3, the V gene TRBV11-3, with D maybe TRBD1 (6 bases). The germline gives CDR1 SGHNT, CDR2 YENEEA. The ends were cut back, 5 bases at V and 4 bases at J, with 16 bases in the middle. The CDR3 runs to 15 residues. The CDR3 nucleotides are TGTGCCAGCAGCCCCTGGGCAGGGGCAGCAGATACGCAGTATTTT. Translating it yields CASSPWAGAADTQYF.

The chain recombines TRBV7-8 with TRBJ1-5, with 10 bases lining up with TRBD1. Germline CDR1 and CDR2: SGHVS and FQNEAQ. There are 17 residues in the CDR3. The V and J ends lost 6 bases and 0 bases, in that order; junction bases with no gene match: 8. CDR3 DNA: TGTGCCAGCAGTAGACAGGGGGCTGGTAGTAGCAATCAGCCCCAGCATTTT. Translated: CASSRQGAGSSNQPQHF.

The chain couples TRBV7-8 to TRBJ2-7; 7 positions agree with TRBD2. Germline-derived CDR1 and CDR2 are SGHVS and FQNEAQ. The CDR3 runs to 15 residues. The V gene end was trimmed by 5 bases and the J gene end by 2 bases; junction bases not matched to a gene: 9. The CDR3 nucleotides read TGTGCCAGCAGCCTTAATAGCGGGCGCGCCTACGAGCAGTACTTC. Its translation is CASSLNSGRAYEQYF.

The genes are TRBV20-1 and TRBJ2-7, with D perhaps TRBD1 (6 bases). V was pared by 3 bases and J by 6 bases, with 12 bases between. CDR1 and CDR2 from the germline V gene are DFQATT and SNEGSKA (reference sequence). The CDR3 sequence is 12 residues long. DNA of the CDR3: TGCAGTGCTAGTAGGCAGGGGCCCGAGCAGTACTTC. Its translation: CSASRQGPEQYF.

This rearrangement joins TRBV27 to TRBJ2-7; 7 bases are shared with TRBD1. The CDR3 spans 14 residues. Germline assignment: CDR1 MNHEY and CDR2 SMNVEV (reference sequence). Unmatched junction bases numbered 2, after V lost 0 bases and J lost 3 bases. The DNA of the CDR3 is TGTGCCAGCAGTTTATCGGGACAGAGCTACGAGCAGTACTTC. Translation: CASSLSGQSYEQYF.

V usage is TRBV24-1 and J usage is TRBJ1-2; 9 nucleotides agree with TRBD1. V dropped 7 bases and J dropped 5; count of bases not matched to a gene: 7. The V gene's germline CDR1 is KGHDR and CDR2 SFDVKD. CDR3 length equals 14 residues. CDR3 nucleotide sequence: TGTGCCACCAGCCCCGACAGGGGGGGGTATGGCTACACCTTC. Its protein is CATSPDRGGYGYTF.

This rearrangement joins TRBV6-6 to TRBJ2-1; TRBD2 aligns across 14 bases. With V trimmed by 6 bases and J by 0 bases, 1 base remained unmatched. The CDR3 runs to 16 residues. Germline-derived CDR1 and CDR2 are MNHNY and SVGAGI (reference sequence). CDR3: CASSGTSGSSYNEQFF. Written as DNA, the CDR3 is TGTGCCAGCAGCGGGACTAGCGGGAGCTCCTACAATGAGCAGTTCTTC.

The V call is TRBV5-1, the J call TRBJ2-7; TRBD1 matches at 9 bases. CDR1 is SGHRS and CDR2 is YFSETQ in the germline V gene. CDR3 length: 16 residues. Trimming removed 0 bases from V and 1 base from J; junction bases left unmatched: 5. The CDR3 is CASSLDATGGSYEQYF. In DNA form, the CDR3 reads TGCGCCAGCAGCTTGGACGCGACAGGGGGATCCTACGAGCAGTACTTC.

V gene TRBV6-4 combines with J gene TRBJ2-7, with a tentative D call TRBD2 (6 bases). Germline CDR1 MRHNA, CDR2 SNTAGT. The CDR3 is made up of 13 amino acids. V shed 10 bases and J shed 5 bases, with 18 bases lying between them. This CDR3 reads CATSLAEGHEQYF. The CDR3 DNA is TGTGCCACATCTTTAGCGGAGGGCCACGAGCAGTACTTC.

V and J are TRBV5-4 and TRBJ2-1, with 7 bases identical to TRBD1. The length of the CDR3 is 13 residues. Germline V gene sequence: CDR1 SGHNT, CDR2 YYREEE (reference sequence). The trim removed 4 bases at V and 10 bases at J, leaving 8 bases unmatched. The CDR3: CASSHRQGEEQFF. The DNA of the CDR3 is TGTGCCAGCAGCCACCGACAGGGTGAAGAGCAGTTCTTC.

The chain uses TRBV6-5 and TRBJ1-5; TRBD1 might be the D (6 bases). Germline V gives CDR1 MNHEY, CDR2 SVGAGI. The V end lost 6 bases, the J end lost 5 bases, and 14 bases lay between the germline ends. The CDR3 loop spans 14 amino acids. The CDR3: CASRLLRGDQPQHF. The CDR3 bases are TGTGCCAGCAGACTCCTCAGGGGAGATCAGCCCCAGCATTTT.

This clone was picked up one time. V usage is TRBV19 and J usage is TRBJ2-3; TRBD2 might be the D (5 bases). The germline V gene encodes CDR1 LNHDA and CDR2 SQIVND (reference sequence). Trimming took 5 bases from V and 8 from J, leaving 11 bases between them. The CDR3 extends over 12 amino acids. CDR3: CASSQGSGTQYF. The CDR3 DNA follows: TGTGCCAGTAGTCAAGGGAGTGGTACGCAGTATTTT.

The V gene is TRBV21-1, the J gene TRBJ2-3; the DNA was not compared with TRBD2, the D call given in the table. TRBV21-1 is a documented pseudogene. This CDR3 region has 20 residues. The CDR3 sequence: CASSTSRWASGRDLTDTQYF. In DNA form, the CDR3 reads TGTGCCAGCAGCACCTCCCGCTGGGCTAGCGGGAGGGACCTCACAGATACGCAGTATTTT.

CDR3 bases: TGTGCCAGCTCACCAGATTCGGGAATTTCTGGAAACACCATATATTTT. Its translation is CASSPDSGISGNTIYF. The V and J genes are TRBV18 and TRBJ1-3, with unresolved D. CDR1 is KGHSH, CDR2 LQKENI, per germline. This CDR3 is built from 16 residues. The germline V and J ends were trimmed by 2 bases and 1 base, with 12 bases remaining between them.